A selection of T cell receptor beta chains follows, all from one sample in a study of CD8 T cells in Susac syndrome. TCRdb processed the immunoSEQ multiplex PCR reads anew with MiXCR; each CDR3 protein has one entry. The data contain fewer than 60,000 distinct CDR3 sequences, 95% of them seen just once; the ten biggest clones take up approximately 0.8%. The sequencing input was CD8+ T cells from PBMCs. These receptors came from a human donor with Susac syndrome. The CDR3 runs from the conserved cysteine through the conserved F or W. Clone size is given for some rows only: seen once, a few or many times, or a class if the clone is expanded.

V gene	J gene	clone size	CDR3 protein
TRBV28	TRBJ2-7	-	CASSLPGDSYEQYF
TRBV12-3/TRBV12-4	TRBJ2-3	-	CASSFYFTDTQYF
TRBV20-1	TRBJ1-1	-	CSASVSGVNTEAFF
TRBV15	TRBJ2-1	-	CAAGGPSYNEQFF
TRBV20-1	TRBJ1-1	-	CSARDSEGENTEAFF
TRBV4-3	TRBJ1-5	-	CASSQDMGGGQPQHF
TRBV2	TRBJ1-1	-	CASSKGGPNTEAFF
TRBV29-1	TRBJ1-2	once	CSVVGGVYGYTF
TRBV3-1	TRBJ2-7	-	CASSQLGTGGFSYEQYF
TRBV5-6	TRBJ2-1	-	CASSKTVNEQFF
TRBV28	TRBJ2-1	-	CASSNFGQSLGEQFF
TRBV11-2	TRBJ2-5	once	CASRPRPGPQETQYF
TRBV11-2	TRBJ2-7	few	CASRTGGYEQYF
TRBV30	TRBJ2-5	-	CAWDAGTGMGWETQYF
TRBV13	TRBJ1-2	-	CASTPGQGDYGYTF
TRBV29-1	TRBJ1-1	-	CSVSVQGFFMNTEAFF
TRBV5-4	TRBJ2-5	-	CASSVRGGQETQYF
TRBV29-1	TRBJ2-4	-	CSVDLEGGYRYF
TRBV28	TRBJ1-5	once	CASSSTGEGQPQHF
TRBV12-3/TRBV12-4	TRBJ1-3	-	CASTASGNTIYF
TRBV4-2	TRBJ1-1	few	CASSQDGAEAFF
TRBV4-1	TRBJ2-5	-	CASSQGSNQETQYF
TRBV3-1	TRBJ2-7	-	CASSQDWGLAGSYEQYF
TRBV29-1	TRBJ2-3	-	CSVEDLLLGPTDTQYF
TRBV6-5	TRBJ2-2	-	CASSYSYYRELFF
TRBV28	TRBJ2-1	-	CASSPLRETYNEQFF
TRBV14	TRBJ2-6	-	CASSQYVSGANVLTF
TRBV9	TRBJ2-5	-	CASTKAGALQETQYF
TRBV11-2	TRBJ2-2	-	CASSYLTGELFF
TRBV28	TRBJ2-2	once	CASSWTGVTGELFF
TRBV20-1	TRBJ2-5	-	CSANTGGETQYF
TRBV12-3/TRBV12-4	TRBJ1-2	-	CASSSGGVNYGYTF
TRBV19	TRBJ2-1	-	CASSGYPGAGVYNEQFF
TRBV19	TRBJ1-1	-	CASNPQDLTEAFF
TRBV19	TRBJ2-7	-	CASSKDRGEQYF
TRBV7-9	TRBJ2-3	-	CASSLFDTQYF
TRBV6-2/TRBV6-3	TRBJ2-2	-	CASSFIGQGADTGELFF
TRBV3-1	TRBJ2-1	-	CASSHGGTNEQFF
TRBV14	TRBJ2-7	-	CASSQGGDSPYEQYF
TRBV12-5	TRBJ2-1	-	CASGLAIQGGFGNEQFF
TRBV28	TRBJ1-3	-	CASSFVTAGNTIYF
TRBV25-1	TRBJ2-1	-	CASSELGGANEQFF
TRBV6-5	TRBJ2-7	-	CASSYQGSYEQYF
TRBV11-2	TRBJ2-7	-	CASSSSGTQARGEQYF
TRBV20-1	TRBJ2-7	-	CSARIRAYEQYF
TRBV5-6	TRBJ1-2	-	CASSLALQQYGYTF
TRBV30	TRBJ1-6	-	CAWSVGSSRYNSPLHF
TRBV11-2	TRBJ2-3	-	CASSLGIDRVLSEDTQYF
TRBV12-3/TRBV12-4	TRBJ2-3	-	CASSGRNGDTQYF
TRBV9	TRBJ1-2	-	CASSADRDGYTF
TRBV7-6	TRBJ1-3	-	CASSLENTIYF
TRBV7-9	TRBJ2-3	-	CASSWLREVSTDTQYF
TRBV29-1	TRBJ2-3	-	CSVEWGGGGDTQYF
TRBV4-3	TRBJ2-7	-	CASSQDRVYEQYF
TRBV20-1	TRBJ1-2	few	CSARDRGSNYGYTF